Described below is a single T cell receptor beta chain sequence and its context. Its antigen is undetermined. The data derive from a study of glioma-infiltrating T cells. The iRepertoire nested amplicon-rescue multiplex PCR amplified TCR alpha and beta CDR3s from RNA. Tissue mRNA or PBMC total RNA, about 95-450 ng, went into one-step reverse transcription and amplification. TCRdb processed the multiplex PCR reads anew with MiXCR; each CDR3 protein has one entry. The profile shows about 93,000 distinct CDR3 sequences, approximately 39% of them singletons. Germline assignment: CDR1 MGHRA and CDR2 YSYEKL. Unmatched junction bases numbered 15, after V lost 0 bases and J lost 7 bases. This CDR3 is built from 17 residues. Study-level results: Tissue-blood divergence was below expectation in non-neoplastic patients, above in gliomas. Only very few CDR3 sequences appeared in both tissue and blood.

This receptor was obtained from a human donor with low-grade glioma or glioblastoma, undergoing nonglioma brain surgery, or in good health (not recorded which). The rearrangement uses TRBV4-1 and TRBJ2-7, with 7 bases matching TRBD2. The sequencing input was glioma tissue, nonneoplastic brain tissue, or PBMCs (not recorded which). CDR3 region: CASSQEKASGVRNEQYF. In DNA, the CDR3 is TGCGCCAGCAGCCAAGAGAAGGCTAGCGGAGTACGCAATGAGCAGTACTTC.